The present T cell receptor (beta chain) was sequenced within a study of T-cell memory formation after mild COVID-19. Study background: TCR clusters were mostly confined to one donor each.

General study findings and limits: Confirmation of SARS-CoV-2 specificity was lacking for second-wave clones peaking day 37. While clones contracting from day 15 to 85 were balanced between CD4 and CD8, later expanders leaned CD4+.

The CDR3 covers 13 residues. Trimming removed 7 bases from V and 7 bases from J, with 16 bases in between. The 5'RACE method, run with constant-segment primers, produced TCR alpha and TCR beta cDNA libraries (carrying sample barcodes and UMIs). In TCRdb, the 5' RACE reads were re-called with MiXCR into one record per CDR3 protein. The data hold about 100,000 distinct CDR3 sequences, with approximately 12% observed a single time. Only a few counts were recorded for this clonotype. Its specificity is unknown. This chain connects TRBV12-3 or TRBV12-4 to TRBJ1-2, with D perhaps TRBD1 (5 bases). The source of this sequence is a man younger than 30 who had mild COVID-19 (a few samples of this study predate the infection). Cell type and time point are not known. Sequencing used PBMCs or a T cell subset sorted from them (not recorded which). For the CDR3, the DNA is TGTGCCAGCACCCAGGGTCAGTGGGGTGGCTACACCTTC. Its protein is CASTQGQWGGYTF.